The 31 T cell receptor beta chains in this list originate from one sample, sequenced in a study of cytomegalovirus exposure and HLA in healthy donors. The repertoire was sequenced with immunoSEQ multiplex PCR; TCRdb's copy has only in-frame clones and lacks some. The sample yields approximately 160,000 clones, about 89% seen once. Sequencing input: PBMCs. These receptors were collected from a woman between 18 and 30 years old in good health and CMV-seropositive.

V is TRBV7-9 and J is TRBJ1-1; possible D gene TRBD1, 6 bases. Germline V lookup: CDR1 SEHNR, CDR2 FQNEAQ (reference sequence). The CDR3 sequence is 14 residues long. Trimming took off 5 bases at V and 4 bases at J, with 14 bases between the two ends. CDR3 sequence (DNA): TGTGCCAGCAGCAACGGCAGGGGATTCACTGAAGCTTTCTTT. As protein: CASSNGRGFTEAFF.

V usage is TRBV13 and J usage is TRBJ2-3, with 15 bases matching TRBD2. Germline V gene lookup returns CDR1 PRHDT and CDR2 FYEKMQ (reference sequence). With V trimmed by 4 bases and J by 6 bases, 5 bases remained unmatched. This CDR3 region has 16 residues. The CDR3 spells CASSSTGLAGGDTQYF. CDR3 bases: TGTGCCAGCAGCTCGACAGGACTAGCGGGGGGGGATACGCAGTATTTT.

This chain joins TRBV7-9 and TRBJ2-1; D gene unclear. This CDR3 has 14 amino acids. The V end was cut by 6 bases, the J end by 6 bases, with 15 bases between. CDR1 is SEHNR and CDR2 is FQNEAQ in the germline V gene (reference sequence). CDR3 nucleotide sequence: TGTGCCAGCAGATCGAGGAACCCGGGCAATGAGCAGTTCTTC. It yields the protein CASRSRNPGNEQFF.

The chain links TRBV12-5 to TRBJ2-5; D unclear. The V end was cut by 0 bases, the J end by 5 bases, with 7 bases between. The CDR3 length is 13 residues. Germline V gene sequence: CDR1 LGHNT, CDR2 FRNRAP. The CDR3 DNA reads TGTGCTAGTGGTTTGGTAGGCGGTGAGACCCAGTACTTC. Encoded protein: CASGLVGGETQYF.

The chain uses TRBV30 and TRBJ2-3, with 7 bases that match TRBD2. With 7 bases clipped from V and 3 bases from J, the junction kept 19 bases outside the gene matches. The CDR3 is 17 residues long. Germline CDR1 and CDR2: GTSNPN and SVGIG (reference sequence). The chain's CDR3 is CASREPKIVGGTDTQYF. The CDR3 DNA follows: TGTGCCTCGAGGGAGCCCAAGATAGTGGGGGGGACAGATACGCAGTATTTT.

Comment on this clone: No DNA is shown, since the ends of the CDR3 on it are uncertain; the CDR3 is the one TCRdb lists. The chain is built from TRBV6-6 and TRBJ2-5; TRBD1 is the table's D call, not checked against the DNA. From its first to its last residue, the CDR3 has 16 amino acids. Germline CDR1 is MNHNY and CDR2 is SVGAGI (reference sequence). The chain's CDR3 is CASSYREGGFLETQYF.

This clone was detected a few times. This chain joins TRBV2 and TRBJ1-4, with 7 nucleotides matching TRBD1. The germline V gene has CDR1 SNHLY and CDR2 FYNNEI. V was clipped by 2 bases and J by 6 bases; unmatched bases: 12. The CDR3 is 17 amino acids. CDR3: CASSELPPTGYDEKLFF. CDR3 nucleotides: TGTGCCAGCAGTGAACTCCCACCGACAGGGTACGATGAAAAACTGTTTTTT.

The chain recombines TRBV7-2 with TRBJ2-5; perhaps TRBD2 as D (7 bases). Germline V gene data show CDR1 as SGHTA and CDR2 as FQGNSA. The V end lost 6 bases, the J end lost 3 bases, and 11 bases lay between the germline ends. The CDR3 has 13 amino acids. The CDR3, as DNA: TGTGCCAGCAGGGGGGGGCTGGAAGAGACCCAGTACTTC. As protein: CASRGGLEETQYF. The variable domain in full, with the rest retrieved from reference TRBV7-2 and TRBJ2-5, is GAGVSQSPSNKVTEKGKDVELRCDPISGHTALYWYRQSLGQGLEFLIYFQGNSAPDKSGLPSDRFSAERTGGSVSTLTIQRTQQEDSAVYLCASRGGLEETQYFGPGTRLLVL.

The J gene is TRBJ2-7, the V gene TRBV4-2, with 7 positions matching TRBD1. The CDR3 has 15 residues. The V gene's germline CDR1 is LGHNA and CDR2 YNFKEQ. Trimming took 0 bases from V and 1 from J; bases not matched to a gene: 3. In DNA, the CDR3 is TGTGCCAGCAGCCAAGAAACAGGGGCGTCCTACGAGCAGTACTTC. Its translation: CASSQETGASYEQYF.

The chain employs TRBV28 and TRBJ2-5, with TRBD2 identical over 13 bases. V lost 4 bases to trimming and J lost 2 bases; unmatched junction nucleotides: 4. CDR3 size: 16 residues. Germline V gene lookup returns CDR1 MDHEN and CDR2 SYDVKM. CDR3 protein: CASSWGTSGAQETQYF. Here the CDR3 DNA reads TGTGCCAGCAGTTGGGGGACTAGCGGGGCGCAAGAGACCCAGTACTTC.

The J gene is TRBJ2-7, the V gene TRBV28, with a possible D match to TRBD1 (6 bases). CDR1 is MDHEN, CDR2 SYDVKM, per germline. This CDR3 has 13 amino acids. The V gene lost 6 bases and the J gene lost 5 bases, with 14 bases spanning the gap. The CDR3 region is CASSQGSTHEQYF. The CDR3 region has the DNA TGTGCCAGCAGCCAGGGGAGTACCCACGAGCAGTACTTC. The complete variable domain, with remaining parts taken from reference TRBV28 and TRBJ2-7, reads DVKVTQSSRYLVKRTGEKVFLECVQDMDHENMFWYRQDPGLGLRLIYFSYDVKMKEKGDIPEGYSVSREKKERFSLILESASTNQTSMYLCASSQGSTHEQYFGPGTRLTVT.

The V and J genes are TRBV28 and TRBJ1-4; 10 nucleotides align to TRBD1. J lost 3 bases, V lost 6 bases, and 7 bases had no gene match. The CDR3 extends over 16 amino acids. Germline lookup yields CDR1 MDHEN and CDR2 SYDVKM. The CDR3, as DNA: TGTGCCAGCAGCAGGGGGGACAGGGGACCTAATGAAAAACTGTTTTTT. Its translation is CASSRGDRGPNEKLFF.

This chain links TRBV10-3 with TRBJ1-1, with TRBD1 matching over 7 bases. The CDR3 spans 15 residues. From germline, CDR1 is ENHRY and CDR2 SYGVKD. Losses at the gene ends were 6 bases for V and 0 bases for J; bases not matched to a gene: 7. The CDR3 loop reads CAIRGTVAMNTEAFF. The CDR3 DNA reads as TGTGCCATCAGAGGGACAGTTGCCATGAACACTGAAGCTTTCTTT.

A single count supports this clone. The CDR3 here is CASSTGPIYEQYF. The CDR3 DNA is TGTGCCAGTAGTACGGGTCCGATCTACGAGCAGTACTTC. This rearrangement joins TRBV19 to TRBJ2-7; D gene uncertain. This CDR3 has 13 residues. Germline V gives CDR1 LNHDA, CDR2 SQIVND (reference sequence). Trimming stripped 4 bases from V and 3 bases from J, with 10 bases between.

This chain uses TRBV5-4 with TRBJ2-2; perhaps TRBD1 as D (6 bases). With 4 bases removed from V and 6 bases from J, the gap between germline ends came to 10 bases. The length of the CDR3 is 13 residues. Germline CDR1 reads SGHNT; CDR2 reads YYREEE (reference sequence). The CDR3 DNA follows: TGTGCCAGCAGCGGGGGCCTCCCCGGGGAGCTGTTTTTT. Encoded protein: CASSGGLPGELFF.

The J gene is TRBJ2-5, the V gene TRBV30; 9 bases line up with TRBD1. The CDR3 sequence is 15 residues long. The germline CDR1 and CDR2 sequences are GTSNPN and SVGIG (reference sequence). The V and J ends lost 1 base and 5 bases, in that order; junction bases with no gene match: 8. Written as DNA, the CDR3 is TGTGCCTGGAGTGGACAGGGGGGTAACGTGGAGACCCAGTACTTC. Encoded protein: CAWSGQGGNVETQYF.

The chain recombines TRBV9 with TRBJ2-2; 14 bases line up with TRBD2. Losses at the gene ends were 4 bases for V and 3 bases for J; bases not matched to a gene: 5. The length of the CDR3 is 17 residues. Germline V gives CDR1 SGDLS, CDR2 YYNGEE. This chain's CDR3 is CASSRTTSGRDTGELFF. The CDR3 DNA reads TGTGCCAGCAGCCGAACGACTAGCGGGAGGGACACCGGGGAGCTGTTTTTT.

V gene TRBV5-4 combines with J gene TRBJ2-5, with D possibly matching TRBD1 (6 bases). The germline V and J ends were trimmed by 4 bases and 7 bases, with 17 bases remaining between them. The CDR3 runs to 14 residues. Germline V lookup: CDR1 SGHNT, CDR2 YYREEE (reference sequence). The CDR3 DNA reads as TGTGCCAGCAGCCTACCTCAGGGGTCAGGGACCCAGTACTTC. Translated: CASSLPQGSGTQYF.

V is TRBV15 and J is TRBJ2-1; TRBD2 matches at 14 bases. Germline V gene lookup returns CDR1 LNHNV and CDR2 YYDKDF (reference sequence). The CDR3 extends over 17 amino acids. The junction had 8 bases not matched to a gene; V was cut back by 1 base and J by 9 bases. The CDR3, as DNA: TGTGCCACCAGCAGAGCCGGGACTAGCGGGGGAGGGGGTGAGCAGTTCTTC. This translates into CATSRAGTSGGGGEQFF.

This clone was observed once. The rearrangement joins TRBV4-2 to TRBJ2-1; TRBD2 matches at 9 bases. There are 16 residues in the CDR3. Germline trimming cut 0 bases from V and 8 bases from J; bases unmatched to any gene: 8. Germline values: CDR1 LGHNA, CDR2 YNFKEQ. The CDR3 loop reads CASSQDPQRGDYEQFF. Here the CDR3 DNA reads TGTGCCAGCAGCCAAGACCCCCAGCGGGGGGATTATGAGCAGTTCTTC.

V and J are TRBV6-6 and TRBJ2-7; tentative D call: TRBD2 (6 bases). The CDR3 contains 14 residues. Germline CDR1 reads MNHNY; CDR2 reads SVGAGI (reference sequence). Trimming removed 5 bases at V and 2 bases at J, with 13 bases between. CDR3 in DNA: TGTGCCAGCAGTCCTTCCGGGACTCCCTACGAGCAGTACTTC. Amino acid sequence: CASSPSGTPYEQYF.

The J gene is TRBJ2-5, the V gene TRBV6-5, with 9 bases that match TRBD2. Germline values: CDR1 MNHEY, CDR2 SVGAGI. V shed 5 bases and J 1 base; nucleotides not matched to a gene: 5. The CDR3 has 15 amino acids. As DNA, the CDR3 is TGTGCCAGCAGTCCGAGCGGGGGGATCCAAGAGACCCAGTACTTC. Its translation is CASSPSGGIQETQYF.

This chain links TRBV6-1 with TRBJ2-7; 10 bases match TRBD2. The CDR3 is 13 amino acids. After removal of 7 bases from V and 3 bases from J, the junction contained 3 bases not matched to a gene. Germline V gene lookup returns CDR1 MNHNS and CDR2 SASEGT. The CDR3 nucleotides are TGTGCCAGCACCCTAGCGGGAGTCTACGAGCAGTACTTC. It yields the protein CASTLAGVYEQYF.

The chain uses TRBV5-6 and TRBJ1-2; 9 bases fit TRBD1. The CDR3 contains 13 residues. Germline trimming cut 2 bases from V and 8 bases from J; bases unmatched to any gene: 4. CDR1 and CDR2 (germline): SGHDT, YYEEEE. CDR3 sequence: CASSFGTGYGYTF. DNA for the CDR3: TGTGCCAGCAGCTTTGGGACAGGGTACGGCTACACCTTC.

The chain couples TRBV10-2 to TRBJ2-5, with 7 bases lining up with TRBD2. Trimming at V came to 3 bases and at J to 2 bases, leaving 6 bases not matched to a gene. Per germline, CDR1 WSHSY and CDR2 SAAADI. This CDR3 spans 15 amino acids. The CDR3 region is CASSDWGGKQETQYF. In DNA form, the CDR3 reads TGCGCCAGCAGTGATTGGGGGGGAAAACAAGAGACCCAGTACTTC.

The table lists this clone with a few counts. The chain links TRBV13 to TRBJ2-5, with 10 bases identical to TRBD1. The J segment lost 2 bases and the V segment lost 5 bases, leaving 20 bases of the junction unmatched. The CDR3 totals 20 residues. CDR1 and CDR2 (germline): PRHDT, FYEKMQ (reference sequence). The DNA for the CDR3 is TGTGCCAGCAGCCGAAGGCCGGCTCGGGGACAGGGGCTCTTACAAGAGACCCAGTACTTC. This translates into CASSRRPARGQGLLQETQYF.

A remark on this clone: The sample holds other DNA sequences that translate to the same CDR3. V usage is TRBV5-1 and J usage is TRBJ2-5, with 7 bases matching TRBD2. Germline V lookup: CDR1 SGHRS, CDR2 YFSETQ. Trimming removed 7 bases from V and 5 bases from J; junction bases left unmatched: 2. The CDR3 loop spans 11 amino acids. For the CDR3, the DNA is TGCGCCAGCCGGGAGGTCGAGACCCAGTACTTC. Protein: CASREVETQYF. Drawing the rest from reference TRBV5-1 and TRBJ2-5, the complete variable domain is KAGVTQTPRYLIKTRGQQVTLSCSPISGHRSVSWYQQTPGQGLQFLFEYFSETQRNKGNFPGRFSGRQFSNSRSEMNVSTLELGDSALYLCASREVETQYFGPGTRLLVL.

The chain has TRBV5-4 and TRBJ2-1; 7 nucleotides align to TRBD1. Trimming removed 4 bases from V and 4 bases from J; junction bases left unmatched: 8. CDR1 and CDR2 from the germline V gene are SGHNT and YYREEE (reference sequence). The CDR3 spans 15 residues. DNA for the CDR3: TGTGCCAGCAGCACCGGGACAGCTTCGTACAATGAGCAGTTCTTC. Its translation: CASSTGTASYNEQFF.

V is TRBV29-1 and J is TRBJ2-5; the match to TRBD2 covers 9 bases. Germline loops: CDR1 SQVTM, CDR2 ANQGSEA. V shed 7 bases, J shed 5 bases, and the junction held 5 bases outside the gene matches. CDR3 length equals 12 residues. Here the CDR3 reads CSGMTSGETQYF. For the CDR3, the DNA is TGCAGCGGTATGACTAGCGGTGAGACCCAGTACTTC. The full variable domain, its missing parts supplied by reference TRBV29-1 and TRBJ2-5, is SAVISQKPSRDICQRGTSLTIQCQVDSQVTMMFWYRQQPGQSLTLIATANQGSEATYESGFVIDKFPISRPNLTFSTLTVSNMSPEDSSIYLCSGMTSGETQYFGPGTRLLVL.

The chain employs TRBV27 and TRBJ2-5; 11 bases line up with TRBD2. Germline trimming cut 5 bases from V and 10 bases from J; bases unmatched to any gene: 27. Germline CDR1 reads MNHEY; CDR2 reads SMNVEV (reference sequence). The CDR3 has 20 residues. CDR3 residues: CASSLLPPQDLAGGLGIQYF. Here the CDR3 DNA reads TGTGCCAGCAGTCTCCTCCCTCCTCAAGATCTAGCGGGAGGCCTGGGGATCCAGTACTTC.

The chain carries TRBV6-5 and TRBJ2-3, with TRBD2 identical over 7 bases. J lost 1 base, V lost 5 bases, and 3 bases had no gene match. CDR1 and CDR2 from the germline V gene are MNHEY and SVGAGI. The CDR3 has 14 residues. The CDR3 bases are TGTGCCAGCAGTCTAGCGGACCGCACAGATACGCAGTATTTT. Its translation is CASSLADRTDTQYF.